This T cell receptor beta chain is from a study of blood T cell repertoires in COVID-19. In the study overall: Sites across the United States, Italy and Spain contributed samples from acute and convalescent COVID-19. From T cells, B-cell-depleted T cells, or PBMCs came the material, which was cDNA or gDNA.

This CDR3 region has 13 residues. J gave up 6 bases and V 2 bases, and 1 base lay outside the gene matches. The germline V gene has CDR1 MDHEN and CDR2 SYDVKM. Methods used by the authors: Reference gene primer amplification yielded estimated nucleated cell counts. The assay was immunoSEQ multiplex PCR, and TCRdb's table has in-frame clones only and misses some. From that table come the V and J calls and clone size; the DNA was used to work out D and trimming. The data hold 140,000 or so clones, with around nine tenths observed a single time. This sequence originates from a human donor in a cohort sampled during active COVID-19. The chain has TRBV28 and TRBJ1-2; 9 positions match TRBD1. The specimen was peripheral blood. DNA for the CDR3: TGTGCCAGCAGTTTAAGACAGGGGGATGGCTACACCTTC. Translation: CASSLRQGDGYTF.